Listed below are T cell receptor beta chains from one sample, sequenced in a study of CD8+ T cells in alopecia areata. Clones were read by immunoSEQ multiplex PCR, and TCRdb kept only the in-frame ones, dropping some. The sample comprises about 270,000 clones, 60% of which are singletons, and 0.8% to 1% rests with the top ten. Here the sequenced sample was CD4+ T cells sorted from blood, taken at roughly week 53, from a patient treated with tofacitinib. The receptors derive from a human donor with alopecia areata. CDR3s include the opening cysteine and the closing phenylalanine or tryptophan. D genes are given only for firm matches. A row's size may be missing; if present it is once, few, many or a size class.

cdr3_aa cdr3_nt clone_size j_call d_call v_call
CSVRPSGGNTGELFF TGCAGCGTTCGCCCCAGCGGGGGGAACACCGGGGAGCTGTTTTTT NA TRBJ2-2 TRBD2 TRBV29-1
CSAGQSETQYF TGCAGCGCGGGACAGTCGGAGACCCAGTACTTC NA TRBJ2-5 TRBD1 TRBV29-1
CATRTQYF TGTGCCACCCGTACGCAGTATTTT few TRBJ2-3 NA TRBV7-9
CASSLGQGDGYTF TGTGCCAGCAGCTTAGGACAGGGAGACGGCTACACCTTC NA TRBJ1-2 TRBD1 TRBV7-2
CASSQSSYNSPLHF TGTGCCAGCAGTCAGAGCTCCTATAATTCACCCCTCCACTTT NA TRBJ1-6 NA TRBV27
CASSTGQGRWNTEAFF TGTGCCAGCAGCACCGGACAGGGAAGGTGGAACACTGAAGCTTTCTTT NA TRBJ1-1 TRBD1 TRBV11-2
CASSQTGGRPQHF TGCGCCAGCAGCCAGACAGGGGGCCGGCCCCAGCATTTT many TRBJ1-5 TRBD1 TRBV4-1
CAWSKGRHSSGNTIYF TGTGCCTGGAGCAAAGGTCGGCATTCCTCTGGAAACACCATATATTTT few TRBJ1-3 NA TRBV30
CAWSVWDYEQYF TGTGCCTGGAGTGTCTGGGACTACGAGCAGTACTTC NA TRBJ2-7 NA TRBV30
CSVLPGQGQETQYF TGCAGCGTGCTACCGGGACAGGGACAAGAGACCCAGTACTTC once TRBJ2-5 TRBD1 TRBV29-1
CASSFNRNTEAFF TGTGCCAGCAGCTTCAATAGGAACACTGAAGCTTTCTTT NA TRBJ1-1 NA TRBV11-2
CASSQGERTQYF TGCGCCAGCAGCCAAGGAGAACGAACGCAGTATTTT few TRBJ2-3 NA TRBV4-1
CSVEQGIRNTEAFF TGCAGCGTTGAACAGGGTATTCGGAACACTGAAGCTTTCTTT NA TRBJ1-1 NA TRBV29-1
CASTASGANVLTF TGTGCCAGTACAGCCTCTGGGGCCAACGTCCTGACTTTC NA TRBJ2-6 NA TRBV7-9